This T cell receptor beta chain appears in the sequencing data of a study of blood T cells in healthy people across ages. General study findings and limits: It was held that diversity estimates obtained from one million T cells represented underestimates.

A J-beta primer mix and a sample-barcoded 5' primer were used in a second PCR of roughly 6 to 11 cycles. With 12 random nucleotides, a template-switch adaptor tagged each individual cDNA molecule. TCRdb used MiXCR to reprocess the 5' RACE reads, holding one entry per CDR3 protein. The top ten clones hold around 11% of a sample with under 2 million distinct CDR3 sequences, about 31% of them seen once. The V gene lost 0 bases and the J gene lost 5 bases, with 7 bases spanning the gap. The CDR3 runs 13 residues. Germline CDR1 reads LNHNV; CDR2 reads YYDKDF (reference sequence). About this clonotype: Its antigen is undetermined.

The source material was blood. The chain has TRBV15 and TRBJ2-5; no clear D gene. This sequence was found in a woman in her twenties or thirties in good health. CDR3: CATSRDKKETQYF. The DNA of the CDR3 is TGTGCCACCAGCAGAGATAAGAAGGAGACCCAGTACTTC.